This T cell receptor (beta chain) was captured in a study of T-cell reconstitution after alpha-beta-depleted transplantation in children (dated by TCRdb to 2015 to 2016). Looking at the study overall: The study quantitatively tracked T-cell immune reconstitution after TCRalphabeta/CD19-depleted allogeneic hematopoietic cell transplantation in children using TCR repertoire profiling.

As for this clonotype: Its antigen is still unknown. Base qualities are not recorded, but no much larger clone differs from it by a single base.

Library prep was done by PCR. The sample was run on an Illumina HiSeq 2500. Molecular barcoding was employed in the preparation of TCR libraries, with unique molecular identifiers being used to normalize TCRbeta repertoire quantification. In TCRdb, the public reads were trimmed at Q25 with fastp and aligned with MiXCR, with productive beta chains retained. Duplicate CDR3 protein sequences are folded into a single record with the most common DNA and genes. The sample includes a few hundred thousand distinct CDR3 sequences, with around 12% observed a single time. Of the sample, about 5.6% is held by the ten largest clones. Relative to germline, V is missing 6 bases and J is missing 4 bases, with 9 bases of the junction outside any gene match. The germline V gene yields SGHTA for CDR1 and FQGNSA for CDR2. Including the terminal cysteine and phenylalanine, the CDR3 comprises 15 residues. Just CDR3 DNA is preserved here, 45 bases in frame from base 1.

The sequence links TRBV7-2 to TRBJ2-1; TRBD2 agrees with 7 junctional bases. The clonotype was recovered from a human donor who donated a stem cell graft to a child with combined immunodeficiency. The sample in question was PBMCs from the stem cell graft donor, obtained from the stem cell graft. The CDR3 reads CASSRGGPVYNEQFF. The nucleotide sequence is TGTGCCAGCAGTCGGGGAGGGCCGGTGTACAATGAGCAGTTCTTC. The entire variable domain, with the stretches around the CDR3 drawn from the reference TRBV7-2 and TRBJ2-1 proteins, is GAGVSQSPSNKVTEKGKDVELRCDPISGHTALYWYRQSLGQGLEFLIYFQGNSAPDKSGLPSDRFSAERTGGSVSTLTIQRTQQEDSAVYLCASSRGGPVYNEQFFGPGTRLTVL.